The 31 T cell receptor beta chains given below trace back to one sample, sequenced in a study of beta chain features in type 1 diabetes (dated by TCRdb to 2016 to 2018). Receptor amplification or capture employed the immunoSEQ multiplex PCR assay. The entire amount of isolated RNA was reverse transcribed using the High Capacity cDNA Reverse Transcription Kit, so the sequenced TCRB transcripts were expressed ones. TCRdb retrieved this table from immuneACCESS and kept in-frame rearrangements only. Not all clones are present; in checked studies, unresolved V genes account for under half, and no reason is known for the remainder. The sample table lists 300,000 to 350,000 clones, roughly 8% of them with a count of one. The top ten clones comprise around 0.44% of the sample. The sample consisted of central memory CD4+ T cells from blood. All receptors derive from a woman aged 18-35 years in good health.

This clone has just a few counts. The rearrangement links TRBV6-5 to TRBJ2-5; 7 positions agree with TRBD2. The CDR3 has 13 residues. Per germline, CDR1 MNHEY and CDR2 SVGAGI. V was pared by 6 bases and J by 4 bases, with 5 bases of the junction left unmatched. CDR3 in amino acids: CASRSGMAETQYF. The CDR3 nucleotides read TGTGCCAGCAGAAGCGGGATGGCAGAGACCCAGTACTTC.

The rearrangement uses TRBV5-4 and TRBJ2-5; TRBD2 aligns across 8 bases. CDR3 length equals 15 residues. V shed 5 bases and J 1 base; nucleotides not matched to a gene: 7. CDR1 is SGHNT, CDR2 YYREEE, per germline (reference sequence). The DNA of the CDR3 is TGTGCCAGCAGTACACCGAGCGGGAGCCAAGAGACCCAGTACTTC. This sequence encodes CASSTPSGSQETQYF.

This rearrangement joins TRBV2 to TRBJ1-1, with D maybe TRBD1 (6 bases). The V and J ends lost 11 bases and 6 bases respectively, with 19 bases between them. The length of the CDR3 is 13 residues. CDR1 and CDR2 (germline): SNHLY, FYNNEI. The CDR3 bases are TGTGCCGGGGGGGGCCAAACGGGCGCTGAAGCTTTCTTT. Protein sequence: CAGGGQTGAEAFF.

At least ten counts were recorded for this clone. The V gene is TRBV7-2, the J gene TRBJ2-1; 8 nucleotides agree with TRBD2. Germline values: CDR1 SGHTA, CDR2 FQGNSA. The CDR3 consists of 14 residues. V gave up 3 bases and J gave up 5 bases; unmatched junction bases: 3. In DNA, the CDR3 is TGTGCCAGCAGCTTTACGGGAGGGAACAATGAGCAGTTCTTC. Protein sequence: CASSFTGGNNEQFF.

The genes are TRBV4-1 and TRBJ2-5, with 12 bases that match TRBD2. V was clipped by 1 base and J by 4 bases; unmatched bases: 4. CDR3 length equals 16 residues. Germline loops: CDR1 MGHRA, CDR2 YSYEKL. CDR3 sequence: CASSQGRGLAGETQYF. For the CDR3, the DNA is TGCGCCAGCAGCCAAGGCCGGGGACTAGCGGGAGAGACCCAGTACTTC.

This sequence joins TRBV13 and TRBJ2-5, with D uncertain. Looked up from germline, CDR1 is PRHDT and CDR2 is FYEKMQ (reference sequence). The CDR3 contains 14 residues. With 5 bases removed from V and 9 bases from J, the gap between germline ends came to 19 bases. The CDR3 loop is CASSPARAPQAQYF. DNA of the CDR3: TGTGCCAGCAGCCCTGCCCGGGCCCCGCAGGCCCAGTACTTC.

CDR3 amino acids: CAISEMNTEAFF. For the CDR3, the DNA is TGTGCCATCAGTGAAATGAACACTGAAGCTTTCTTT. The chain combines TRBV10-3 with TRBJ1-1; D gene ambiguous. Deletions cut 3 bases from V and 0 bases from J, with 2 bases between. There are 12 residues in the CDR3. Germline V CDR1 and CDR2: ENHRY, SYGVKD.

The CDR3 sequence: CASRPRPNPNTEAFF. CDR3 DNA: TGTGCCAGCAGACCACGACCAAACCCGAACACTGAAGCTTTCTTT. This chain links TRBV6-5 with TRBJ1-1; D not resolved. The CDR3 contains 15 residues. V was pared by 6 bases and J by 1 base, with 15 bases between. Germline CDR1 is MNHEY and CDR2 is SVGAGI.

V and J are TRBV6-5 and TRBJ2-2; maybe TRBD1 (7 bases). Germline V lookup: CDR1 MNHEY, CDR2 SVGAGI. V lost 0 bases, J lost 5 bases, and 13 bases lay in between. The CDR3 is made up of 16 amino acids. The CDR3 sequence is CASSYSGAGGTGELFF. The CDR3 nucleotides read TGTGCCAGCAGTTACTCTGGGGCAGGGGGGACCGGGGAGCTGTTTTTT.

This chain links TRBV7-2 with TRBJ1-4; unclear D gene. CDR3 length: 13 residues. Trimming stripped 1 base from V and 12 bases from J, with 12 bases between. Germline CDR1 and CDR2: SGHTA and FQGNSA. The CDR3 DNA reads as TGTGCCAGCAGCTTAGGCCGGTTGGGTGAACTGTTTTTT. Translated: CASSLGRLGELFF.

This clone was counted ten times or more. The rearrangement links TRBV23-1 to TRBJ1-2; 8 bases fit TRBD1. Being an ORF, TRBV23-1 has a function that is uncertain. The ends lost 3 bases at V and 6 bases at J; junction bases unmatched: 6. This CDR3 comprises 14 residues. CDR3 residues: CASSHLKDRDGYTF. For the CDR3, the DNA is TGCGCCAGCAGTCACCTCAAGGACAGGGATGGCTACACCTTC.

The CDR3, as DNA: TGTGCCAGCAGCTACCGGGGTGCGGGAACAGATACGCAGTATTTT. Its translation: CASSYRGAGTDTQYF. The genes are TRBV21-1 and TRBJ2-3; the D call TRBD2 from the table was never checked on the DNA. TRBV21-1 is a pseudogene. This CDR3 is built from 15 residues.

The genes are TRBV10-3 and TRBJ2-3, with D unclear. Germline V gives CDR1 ENHRY, CDR2 SYGVKD. The V end was cut by 4 bases, the J end by 3 bases, with 8 bases between. CDR3 length: 13 residues. The CDR3 loop reads CAISVRETDTQYF. CDR3 DNA sequence: TGTGCCATCAGTGTCCGAGAAACAGATACGCAGTATTTT.

In its sample, this clone was seen a few times. This chain joins TRBV9 and TRBJ2-6; weak D call: TRBD1 (6 bases). Germline CDR1 is SGDLS and CDR2 is YYNGEE. The CDR3 runs to 16 residues. Trimming took off 2 bases at V and 4 bases at J, with 13 bases between the two ends. CDR3 residues: CASSVQTGPGANVLTF. Written as DNA, the CDR3 is TGTGCCAGCAGCGTCCAGACAGGTCCCGGGGCCAACGTCCTGACTTTC.

This chain connects TRBV19 to TRBJ2-3; 9 bases are a match to TRBD2. CDR3 length: 17 amino acids. The V segment lost 3 bases and the J segment 2 bases; nucleotides outside the gene matches: 9. Germline CDR1 reads LNHDA; CDR2 reads SQIVND (reference sequence). CDR3 sequence: CASSMSGGRASTDTQYF. Here the CDR3 DNA reads TGTGCCAGTAGTATGTCCGGCGGGAGGGCCTCCACAGATACGCAGTATTTT.

This clone was seen only a few times. The chain combines TRBV14 with TRBJ2-3; D gene unclear. The length of the CDR3 is 13 residues. V was pared by 4 bases and J by 6 bases, with 11 bases between. The germline gives CDR1 SGHDN, CDR2 FVKESK. The CDR3 region has the DNA TGTGCCAGCAGCCTATTTTCATTTGATACGCAGTATTTT. Its translation: CASSLFSFDTQYF.

The chain carries TRBV13 and TRBJ2-1; 10 bases are shared with TRBD1. The CDR3 is 14 residues long. Trimming at V came to 7 bases and at J to 8 bases, leaving 8 bases not matched to a gene. Germline V gene sequence: CDR1 PRHDT, CDR2 FYEKMQ (reference sequence). This chain's CDR3 is CASNRDRGRYEQFF. The CDR3 bases are TGTGCCAGCAACCGGGACAGGGGTCGCTATGAGCAGTTCTTC.

The chain has TRBV19 and TRBJ2-6; a weak D match, TRBD2 (6 bases). Trimming removed 0 bases from V and 1 base from J, with 10 bases in between. Per germline, CDR1 LNHDA and CDR2 SQIVND (reference sequence). This CDR3 has 17 amino acids. The CDR3, as DNA: TGTGCCAGTAGTATAGAAGGCGGGGTTTCTGGGGCCAACGTCCTGACTTTC. It is translated as CASSIEGGVSGANVLTF.

This clone has just a few counts. The chain combines TRBV5-1 with TRBJ2-7; D is possibly TRBD1 (6 bases). V was pared by 6 bases and J by 5 bases, with 15 bases between. The CDR3 totals 13 residues. Per the germline V gene, CDR1 is SGHRS and CDR2 is YFSETQ. Here the CDR3 reads CASNPGTSHEQYF. The CDR3 nucleotides read TGCGCCAGCAACCCTGGGACATCCCACGAGCAGTACTTC.

The CDR3 bases are TGTGCCAGCAGCCAGGGGGGCGGGACAGATACGCAGTATTTT. Protein sequence: CASSQGGGTDTQYF. V usage is TRBV5-4 and J usage is TRBJ2-3, with D perhaps matching TRBD1 (7 bases). With 4 bases removed from V and 3 bases from J, the gap between germline ends came to 12 bases. There are 14 residues in the CDR3. CDR1 is SGHNT, CDR2 YYREEE, per germline (reference sequence).

This clone was observed many times. The V call is TRBV5-1, the J call TRBJ2-5, with 11 nucleotides matching TRBD2. The junction had 16 bases not matched to a gene; V was cut back by 7 bases and J by 5 bases. CDR3 length: 17 amino acids. Germline CDR1 SGHRS, CDR2 YFSETQ. The CDR3 is CASFPGGTSGRSETQYF. CDR3 DNA sequence: TGCGCCAGCTTCCCGGGGGGAACTAGCGGGAGAAGTGAGACCCAGTACTTC.

Many counts were recorded for this clone. Other DNA sequences within the sample encode an identical CDR3. This rearrangement joins TRBV19 to TRBJ1-5; the D gene is possibly TRBD1 (5 bases). V was clipped by 3 bases and J by 4 bases, with 13 bases between them. From germline, CDR1 is LNHDA and CDR2 SQIVND (reference sequence). The CDR3 totals 15 residues. Written as DNA, the CDR3 is TGTGCCAGTAGTATTCCGTACAGGAATAATCAGCCCCAGCATTTT. Translation gives CASSIPYRNNQPQHF.

J is TRBJ2-1 and V is TRBV11-1; 12 bases align to TRBD2. Per the germline V gene, CDR1 is SGHAT and CDR2 is FQDESV (reference sequence). V lost 4 bases to trimming and J lost 8 bases; unmatched junction nucleotides: 12. This CDR3 spans 17 amino acids. The CDR3 DNA is TGTGCCAGCAGCTCCCTAATGACTAGCGGGAGTTACGATGAGCAGTTCTTC. It is translated as CASSSLMTSGSYDEQFF.

This clone was seen a few times. The chain links TRBV4-3 to TRBJ2-2; D is possibly TRBD2 (6 bases). The CDR3 sequence is 17 residues long. The ends were cut back, 1 base at V and 2 bases at J, with 14 bases in the middle. Germline CDR1 LGHNA, CDR2 YSLEER. In DNA, the CDR3 is TGCGCCAGCAGCCAAGTTCCGACTAGAGCTAACACCGGGGAGCTGTTTTTT. Translating gives CASSQVPTRANTGELFF.

The chain combines TRBV28 with TRBJ2-3, with a possible D match to TRBD2 (6 bases). V shed 3 bases and J shed 2 bases, with 18 bases lying between them. Germline V CDR1 and CDR2: MDHEN, SYDVKM. The CDR3 has 17 amino acids. The CDR3 coding sequence is TGTGCCAGCAGTTTCGTAGGTATTGGAGGGACCACAGATACGCAGTATTTT. Residues: CASSFVGIGGTTDTQYF.

A few counts support this clone. V is TRBV11-1 and J is TRBJ2-1, with 8 positions matching TRBD2. The CDR3 consists of 16 residues. With V trimmed by 5 bases and J by 6 bases, 12 bases remained unmatched. Per germline, CDR1 SGHAT and CDR2 FQDESV (reference sequence). The CDR3: CASSPPGTSRPNEQFF. The DNA for the CDR3 is TGTGCCAGCAGCCCGCCCGGGACTAGTCGGCCCAATGAGCAGTTCTTC.

This clone has just a few counts. The chain links TRBV19 to TRBJ1-3; possibly TRBD1 for D (5 bases). Germline V gene lookup returns CDR1 LNHDA and CDR2 SQIVND (reference sequence). CDR3 length: 16 amino acids. Trimming took off 5 bases at V and 2 bases at J, with 16 bases between the two ends. CDR3: CASSAQQDTAGNTIYF. The DNA for the CDR3 is TGTGCCAGTAGTGCCCAACAGGATACGGCTGGAAACACCATATATTTT.

The chain links TRBV9 to TRBJ2-3, with 8 bases identical to TRBD2. V lost 3 bases and J lost 3; bases outside the gene matches: 12. This CDR3 has 17 residues. Germline V gives CDR1 SGDLS, CDR2 YYNGEE. In nucleotides, the CDR3 is TGTGCCAGCAGCGGGCCCCAGGGAGCGGGAGAAACAGATACGCAGTATTTT. Its translation is CASSGPQGAGETDTQYF.

This rearrangement joins TRBV21-1 to TRBJ2-2; the DNA was not used to check the table's D call, TRBD2. TRBV21-1 is described as a pseudogene. The CDR3 loop spans 20 amino acids. The CDR3 spells CASSKAPGSGRFANTGELFF. The CDR3, as DNA: TGTGCCAGCAGCAAAGCGCCCGGTAGCGGGAGGTTCGCGAACACCGGGGAGCTGTTTTTT.

This clone appeared a few times. The chain recombines TRBV7-2 with TRBJ2-7; D is undetermined. Germline loops: CDR1 SGHTA, CDR2 FQGNSA. V was shortened by 5 bases and J by 7 bases, with 15 bases between the two germline ends. CDR3 length equals 13 residues. The CDR3 DNA follows: TGTGCCAGCAGCCCCCCCGGCCCCCGGGAGCAGTACTTC. Translation gives CASSPPGPREQYF.

This clone came up a few times. This chain joins TRBV15 and TRBJ2-3; 10 positions match TRBD2. Germline V gives CDR1 LNHNV, CDR2 YYDKDF (reference sequence). The V and J ends lost 0 bases and 8 bases, in that order; junction bases with no gene match: 5. This CDR3 comprises 15 residues. For the CDR3, the DNA is TGTGCCACCAGCAGAGATCTAGCGGGAGAGGGTACGCAGTATTTT. Protein product: CATSRDLAGEGTQYF.